This record concerns one T cell receptor (beta chain) sequence. This clone was seen only a few times. Its antigen is currently not known. No qualities accompany the bases; no much larger clone lies one base away. The sample comes from a study of blood T cell repertoires in COVID-19 (dated by TCRdb to 2018 to 2021). At the level of the whole study: Samples from collaborators originated in the United States, Italy and Spain and spanned both the acute and convalescent phases of COVID-19. HLA class I and class II types, where available, came from metadata supplied by the sample provider rather than from assay-based typing. The material from the prospective study consisted of cDNA or gDNA derived from T cells, B-cell-depleted T cells, or PBMCs. The sample metadata nearly always contained a de-identified subject ID, COVID-19 status, age in years and sex. A freely available public database, intended as a resource for researchers studying the immune response to SARS-CoV-2, is where the repertoires were released. The samples were drawn from two sources: the first 160 participants of the ongoing ImmuneRACE study, and 1,200 or so subjects contributed by 6 global collaborators. Subjects who had been exposed to COVID-19, were actively infected with it, or had recovered from it provided the deeply sampled blood TCRbeta repertoires that made up the dataset. The paper's findings and limits, for the study overall: The quantity of clinical and demographic metadata differed by source and by participant and was supplied without curation.

From cysteine to phenylalanine, the CDR3 is 13 amino acids long. Only CDR3 DNA remains: 39 bases, in frame from the first base. For CDR1 and CDR2, the germline V gene lists SNHLY and FYNNEI. V gives up 4 bases and J gives up 6 bases, and the segment between their germline ends measures 13 bases. The immunoSEQ Assay, a bias-controlled multiplex PCR, was used to amplify TCRbeta CDR3 regions from genomic DNA. The source study handled its data this way. Nucleated cell counts per sample were estimated from amplification of reference gene primers within the assay. To quantify the absolute abundance of each unique TCRbeta CDR3 rearrangement, sequence reads were collapsed and filtered. Productive Simpson clonality was computed per sample as the square root of Simpson's diversity index over productive rearrangements. TCRdb re-hosts the immuneACCESS table, in-frame sequences only. Its copies lack some clones; in the studies checked, an unresolved V gene accounts for under half of them, and the cause for the rest is not known. The V and J calls and clone size were taken over from that table, and D and trimming were inferred from the DNA. Recorded for this sample are roughly 400,000 clones; 80% to 90% of them occurred a single time. The biggest ten clones account for about 1.1% of the sample.

Participants in the prospective study were aged about 18 to 95 years, lived in approximately 26 United States geographic areas, and enrolled through a virtual design. Cohort assignment in the prospective study relied on participant-reported clinical history from a screening survey and a study questionnaire. For ImmuneRACE Cohort 3, a participant was defined as recovered based on two consecutive negative NP/OP PCR tests, clearance by a healthcare professional, or resolution of symptoms. Mobile phlebotomists in the prospective study collected whole blood, serum and a nasopharyngeal or oropharyngeal swab from every participant. Over a roughly two-month period, participants in the prospective study had the option of providing additional blood draws and questionnaires. Blood samples from the prospective study were shipped frozen or at room temperature prior to DNA extraction.

Specimen: PBMCs or T cells enriched from blood (not recorded which). This TCR came from a man aged 25-45 years who had recovered from COVID-19. The V and J segments used are TRBV2 and TRBJ2-7; possibly the D gene is TRBD1, per 7 matching bases. The CDR3 protein: CASSGQGGAEQYF. The sequenced DNA: TGTGCCAGCAGTGGACAGGGAGGAGCCGAGCAGTACTTC. With the rest looked up from the reference TRBV2 and TRBJ2-7 genes rather than sequenced, the full variable domain is EPEVTQTPSHQVTQMGQEVILRCVPISNHLYFYWYRQILGQKVEFLVSFYNNEISEKSEIFDDQFSVERPDGSNFTLKIRSTKLEDSAMYFCASSGQGGAEQYFGPGTRLTVT.